The 5 T cell receptor beta chains below all came from one sample that was sequenced in a study of blood T cell repertoires in COVID-19. Sequencing was performed with immunoSEQ multiplex PCR; in TCRdb, only in-frame clones are kept and a portion is missing. The sample shows roughly 250,000 clones, approximately 83% of them seen only once. The sample comprised peripheral blood. These receptor sequences come from a man aged 50 or older with active or convalescent COVID-19.

The V gene is TRBV11-2, the J gene TRBJ1-4, with 7 bases matching TRBD1. The CDR3 is made up of 16 amino acids. Per germline, CDR1 SGHAT and CDR2 FQNNGV. With 5 bases clipped from V and 0 bases from J, the junction kept 6 bases outside the gene matches. The CDR3 DNA sequence: TGTGCCAGCAGCCACCGACAGGGTGCAACTAATGAAAAACTGTTTTTT. This codes for CASSHRQGATNEKLFF. The variable domain in full, completed from reference TRBV11-2 and TRBJ1-4, reads EAGVAQSPRYKIIEKRQSVAFWCNPISGHATLYWYQQILGQGPKLLIQFQNNGVVDDSQLPKDRFSAERLKGVDSTLKIQPAKLEDSAVYLCASSHRQGATNEKLFFGSGTQLSVL.

The chain recombines TRBV11-1 with TRBJ1-1, with D possibly TRBD1 on 5 matching bases. Germline CDR1 reads SGHAT; CDR2 reads FQDESV (reference sequence). The germline V and J ends were trimmed by 3 bases and 1 base, with 9 bases remaining between them. This CDR3 region has 14 residues. The CDR3: CASSLWQGNTEAFF. CDR3 nucleotide sequence: TGTGCCAGCAGCTTGTGGCAGGGGAACACTGAAGCTTTCTTT. Full variable domain (remainder filled in from reference TRBV11-1 and TRBJ1-1): EAEVAQSPRYKITEKSQAVAFWCDPISGHATLYWYRQILGQGPELLVQFQDESVVDDSQLPKDRFSAERLKGVDSTLKIQPAELGDSAMYLCASSLWQGNTEAFFGQGTRLTVV.

As DNA, the CDR3 is TGCGCCAGCAGCTTGACAGGGGACCCCAGATTGGGCTATGGCTACACCTTC. Its protein product is CASSLTGDPRLGYGYTF. The V gene is TRBV5-1, the J gene TRBJ1-2, with 7 bases aligning to TRBD1. Germline-derived CDR1 and CDR2 are SGHRS and YFSETQ. The CDR3 length is 17 residues. J lost 4 bases, V lost 1 base, and 13 bases had no gene match.

With regard to this clone: Other DNA variants within this sample encode the same CDR3. This chain joins TRBV2 and TRBJ1-1; D not resolved. Germline-derived CDR1 and CDR2 are SNHLY and FYNNEI. V gave up 1 base and J gave up 2 bases, with 8 bases separating them. CDR3 length: 14 amino acids. CDR3 in amino acids: CASSEVGRNTEAFF. In nucleotides, the CDR3 is TGTGCCAGCAGTGAAGTTGGGAGAAACACTGAAGCTTTCTTT.

The chain is built from TRBV19 and TRBJ1-6, with 7 bases that match TRBD1. The V and J ends lost 5 bases and 8 bases, in that order; junction bases with no gene match: 9. The germline V gene has CDR1 LNHDA and CDR2 SQIVND (reference sequence). This CDR3 spans 15 amino acids. The DNA for the CDR3 is TGTGCCAGTAGTCCTCCGACAGGGCAGGATTCACCCCTCCACTTT. This sequence encodes CASSPPTGQDSPLHF.